These 27 T cell receptor beta chains were all obtained from the same sample, sequenced in a study of beta chain features in type 1 diabetes (dated by TCRdb to 2017 to 2018). The library was produced with the immunoSEQ multiplex PCR assay. The entire isolated RNA was reverse transcribed using the High Capacity cDNA Reverse Transcription Kit, and thus expressed TCRB transcripts were sequenced. TCRdb took over this immuneACCESS table, retaining in-frame rearrangements with V and J assigned. Such tables are incomplete; in checked studies, under half of the missing clones stem from an unresolved V gene, and the remainder is unexplained. Recorded for this sample are 350,000 to 450,000 clones; over 13% of them occurred a single time. The ten largest clones add up to 0.019% of the sample. Sequenced: naive CD4+ T cells from blood. The meaning of the sample's cell subset or site label: true naive CD4+ T cells. The receptors here all came from a woman younger than 35 in good health.

The sample holds a few counts of this clone. The rearrangement joins TRBV4-2 to TRBJ2-7, with TRBD2 identical over 14 bases. This CDR3 contains 14 residues. Germline trimming cut 4 bases from V and 6 bases from J; bases unmatched to any gene: 2. The germline V gene has CDR1 LGHNA and CDR2 YNFKEQ. The CDR3 reads CASSPGLAGGEQYF. The DNA of the CDR3 is TGTGCCAGCAGCCCAGGACTAGCGGGAGGCGAGCAGTACTTC.

This clone was counted a few times. This chain connects TRBV2 to TRBJ2-1; D remains unclear. CDR1 and CDR2 from the germline V gene are SNHLY and FYNNEI. The CDR3 is made up of 14 amino acids. The V gene lost 2 bases and the J gene lost 4 bases, with 9 bases spanning the gap. The CDR3: CASSESPYYNEQFF. The CDR3 DNA is TGTGCCAGCAGTGAATCGCCCTATTACAATGAGCAGTTCTTC.

In this sample, this clone turned up a few times. The CDR3 loop reads CASSPPGPSNTGELFF. The CDR3 DNA is TGTGCCAGCTCACCACCGGGGCCCTCGAACACCGGGGAGCTGTTTTTT. The chain carries TRBV18 and TRBJ2-2; possible D gene TRBD1, 5 bases. V lost 0 bases, J lost 0 bases, and 8 bases lay in between. CDR1 and CDR2 (germline): KGHSH, LQKENI. CDR3 length: 16 residues.

This clone has a handful of counts. V and J are TRBV10-3 and TRBJ1-3; D is unclear. Germline V CDR1 and CDR2: ENHRY, SYGVKD. The V end was cut by 4 bases, the J end by 0 bases, with 13 bases between. The CDR3 runs to 16 residues. The CDR3 DNA reads TGTGCCATCAGTGGTGTAGAGTCCCTCTCTGGAAACACCATATATTTT. Encoded protein: CAISGVESLSGNTIYF.

Regarding this clone: Without the conserved terminal phenylalanine or tryptophan, this CDR3 likely stems from a read error. The chain uses TRBV25-1 and TRBJ1-2, with TRBD1 matching 8 bases. Germline V gives CDR1 MGHDK, CDR2 SYGVNS. This CDR3 is built from 16 residues. Trimming at V came to 4 bases and at J to 1 base, leaving 8 bases not matched to a gene. The CDR3 nucleotides are TGTGCCAGCAGTGGATGGACAGGGAGCCGTAACTATGGCTACACCTCC. Amino acids: CASSGWTGSRNYGYTS.

In this sample, this clone turned up a few times. The rearrangement joins TRBV18 to TRBJ2-6; 7 bases are shared with TRBD1. The CDR3 sequence is 17 residues long. After removal of 4 bases from V and 0 bases from J, the junction contained 6 bases not matched to a gene. Germline V CDR1 and CDR2: KGHSH, LQKENI. The CDR3 sequence is CASSQQGINSGANVLTF. The DNA of the CDR3 is TGTGCCAGCTCACAACAGGGGATTAACTCTGGGGCCAACGTCCTGACTTTC.

This clone was seen a handful of times. This chain uses TRBV5-4 with TRBJ2-3; 7 nucleotides agree with TRBD2. CDR1 is SGHNT and CDR2 is YYREEE in the germline V gene (reference sequence). After removal of 2 bases from V and 0 bases from J, the junction contained 12 bases not matched to a gene. This CDR3 region has 18 residues. The CDR3 reads CASSFAGVRGASTDTQYF. For the CDR3, the DNA is TGTGCCAGCAGCTTCGCGGGAGTTCGCGGCGCTAGCACAGATACGCAGTATTTT.

The chain carries TRBV7-9 and TRBJ2-7, with D possibly being TRBD1 (6 bases). With 6 bases removed from V and 7 bases from J, the gap between germline ends came to 10 bases. Germline V gene data show CDR1 as SEHNR and CDR2 as FQNEAQ (reference sequence). This CDR3 contains 11 residues. The CDR3, as DNA: TGTGCCAGCAGTTTAAGGGGGGAGCAGTACTTC. This gives the protein CASSLRGEQYF.

This chain connects TRBV7-8 to TRBJ1-1; D may be TRBD1 (6 bases). V dropped 4 bases and J dropped 5 bases, with 20 bases sitting between them. The germline gives CDR1 SGHVS, CDR2 FQNEAQ. The CDR3 covers 16 residues. The CDR3 nucleotides read TGTGCCAGCAGCTCCTATACAGGGACGAGAGGGACTGAAGCTTTCTTT. Translating gives CASSSYTGTRGTEAFF. The whole variable domain, remainder taken from reference TRBV7-8 and TRBJ1-1, is GAGVSQSPRYKVAKRGQDVALRCDPISGHVSLFWYQQALGQGPEFLTYFQNEAQLDKSGLPSDRFFAERPEGSVSTLKIQRTQQEDSAVYLCASSSYTGTRGTEAFFGQGTRLTVV.

V is TRBV5-4 and J is TRBJ1-2; 9 positions match TRBD1. The germline gives CDR1 SGHNT, CDR2 YYREEE (reference sequence). CDR3 length equals 14 residues. The V gene end was trimmed by 2 bases and the J gene end by 5 bases; junction bases not matched to a gene: 4. CDR3 bases: TGTGCCAGCAGCTTTGGGGGACAGGGTTATGGCTACACCTTC. Amino acid sequence: CASSFGGQGYGYTF. Full variable domain (missing parts from reference TRBV5-4 and TRBJ1-2): ETGVTQSPTHLIKTRGQQVTLRCSSQSGHNTVSWYQQALGQGPQFIFQYYREEENGRGNFPPRFSGLQFPNYSSELNVNALELDDSALYLCASSFGGQGYGYTFGSGTRLTVV.

The chain links TRBV21-1 to TRBJ2-1; TRBD2 is taken as the D call from the table, unchecked against the DNA. TRBV21-1 is a recognized pseudogene. The CDR3 spans 19 residues. In nucleotides, the CDR3 is TGTGCCAGCAGCAAAGAGGTAGCGGGACATACCCACTCCTACAATGAGCAGTTCTTC. It translates to CASSKEVAGHTHSYNEQFF.

The J gene is TRBJ1-1, the V gene TRBV5-4; 10 positions agree with TRBD1. J lost 3 bases, V lost 3 bases, and 11 bases had no gene match. This CDR3 spans 17 amino acids. Germline assignment: CDR1 SGHNT and CDR2 YYREEE (reference sequence). The CDR3 spells CASSSPGQGRRYTEAFF. In nucleotides, the CDR3 is TGTGCCAGCAGCTCACCGGGACAGGGGAGGAGGTACACTGAAGCTTTCTTT.

Here the CDR3 reads CASSPPGQGGYGYTF. The CDR3 DNA follows: TGTGCCAGCTCACCCCCGGGACAGGGTGGCTATGGCTACACCTTC. This rearrangement joins TRBV18 to TRBJ1-2; 9 nucleotides align to TRBD1. V lost 3 bases and J lost 4; bases outside the gene matches: 6. This CDR3 has 15 residues. Germline V lookup: CDR1 KGHSH, CDR2 LQKENI.

The sample holds a few counts of this clone. This rearrangement joins TRBV28 to TRBJ1-5; 7 bases match TRBD1. Trimming at V came to 6 bases and at J to 4 bases, leaving 9 bases not matched to a gene. CDR1 and CDR2 from the germline V gene are MDHEN and SYDVKM. The CDR3 has 15 residues. Here the CDR3 reads CASSSTGDPNQPQHF. CDR3 bases: TGTGCCAGCAGCTCAACAGGGGACCCTAATCAGCCCCAGCATTTT.

The chain employs TRBV9 and TRBJ2-1, with a possible D match to TRBD2 (5 bases). This CDR3 has 12 amino acids. V lost 0 bases, J lost 9 bases, and 7 bases lay in between. The germline V gene encodes CDR1 SGDLS and CDR2 YYNGEE. CDR3 sequence: CASSVGRGEQFF. In nucleotides, the CDR3 is TGTGCCAGCAGCGTAGGTCGGGGTGAGCAGTTCTTC.

The chain recombines TRBV7-2 with TRBJ2-5, with TRBD2 matching over 7 bases. CDR3 size: 14 residues. Per germline, CDR1 SGHTA and CDR2 FQGNSA. V was pared by 2 bases and J by 3 bases, with 3 bases of the junction left unmatched. The CDR3 sequence: CASSLSLAEETQYF. The CDR3, as DNA: TGTGCCAGCAGCTTATCGCTAGCGGAAGAGACCCAGTACTTC.

The chain joins TRBV30 to TRBJ2-3; D is ambiguous. The CDR3 is 12 amino acids. Trimming shortened V by 2 bases and J by 6 bases, and 9 bases separated the two germline ends. In germline, CDR1 is GTSNPN, CDR2 SVGIG (reference sequence). The CDR3 region is CAWSILADTQYF. The CDR3, as DNA: TGTGCCTGGAGTATCCTCGCGGATACGCAGTATTTT.

The gene calls are TRBV19 and TRBJ2-1; maybe TRBD2 (5 bases). The CDR3 is 17 residues long. The ends were cut back, 4 bases at V and 0 bases at J, with 16 bases in the middle. Germline loops: CDR1 LNHDA, CDR2 SQIVND (reference sequence). The CDR3 is CASSTPWGEPSYNEQFF. Written as DNA, the CDR3 is TGTGCCAGTAGTACCCCTTGGGGAGAACCCTCCTACAATGAGCAGTTCTTC.

The rearrangement links TRBV23-1 to TRBJ1-3, with a weak D call TRBD1 (6 bases). TRBV23-1 is assigned to the ORF class and has an uncertain function. The ends were cut back, 3 bases at V and 1 base at J, with 13 bases in the middle. This CDR3 contains 16 residues. The CDR3 sequence: CASSQGATGSGNTIYF. The DNA for the CDR3 is TGCGCCAGCAGTCAGGGGGCTACAGGTTCTGGAAACACCATATATTTT.

This clone came up a few times. The CDR3 DNA reads as TGTGCCAGCACCCTTTATCTGCGGGAATTCAACGAGCAGTACTTC. This translates into CASTLYLREFNEQYF. V and J are TRBV6-4 and TRBJ2-7; D is possibly TRBD2 (6 bases). Per the germline V gene, CDR1 is MRHNA and CDR2 is SNTAGT. This CDR3 is built from 15 residues. Trimming took off 7 bases at V and 5 bases at J, with 21 bases between the two ends.

This clone turned up a few times. The rearrangement joins TRBV7-2 to TRBJ2-7; 7 nucleotides agree with TRBD2. V lost 0 bases, J lost 3 bases, and 2 bases stayed unmatched. Germline assignment: CDR1 SGHTA and CDR2 FQGNSA. The length of the CDR3 is 14 residues. This chain's CDR3 is CASSLARTSYEQYF. In nucleotides, the CDR3 is TGTGCCAGCAGCTTAGCCCGGACTAGCTACGAGCAGTACTTC.

This clone appeared a few times. Other DNA variants within this sample encode the same CDR3. CDR3 nucleotide sequence: TGTGCCAGCTCACCGAATCGGGACAGGGTCTCCTACGAGCAGTACTTC. Translating gives CASSPNRDRVSYEQYF. The chain is built from TRBV18 and TRBJ2-7; TRBD1 matches at 9 bases. Unmatched junction bases numbered 6, after V lost 3 bases and J lost 0 bases. Germline lookup yields CDR1 KGHSH and CDR2 LQKENI. This CDR3 is 16 amino acids long. The complete variable domain, with remaining parts taken from reference TRBV18 and TRBJ2-7, reads NAGVMQNPRHLVRRRGQEARLRCSPMKGHSHVYWYRQLPEEGLKFMVYLQKENIIDESGMPKERFSAEFPKEGPSILRIQQVVRGDSAAYFCASSPNRDRVSYEQYFGPGTRLTVT.

The chain joins TRBV5-4 to TRBJ1-4, with TRBD1 as a possible D gene (5 bases). The CDR3 is 16 residues long. Germline V gene lookup returns CDR1 SGHNT and CDR2 YYREEE (reference sequence). V gave up 0 bases and J gave up 0 bases, with 9 bases separating them. The CDR3 protein is CASSLGRAATNEKLFF. The DNA for the CDR3 is TGTGCCAGCAGCTTGGGCAGGGCTGCAACTAATGAAAAACTGTTTTTT.

This clone was seen a handful of times. The V and J genes are TRBV18 and TRBJ2-7; no reliable D call. Germline V gene sequence: CDR1 KGHSH, CDR2 LQKENI. V was shortened by 2 bases and J by 5 bases, with 10 bases between the two germline ends. The CDR3 sequence is 13 residues long. Here the CDR3 reads CASSPSEQNEQYF. CDR3 in DNA: TGTGCCAGCTCACCAAGTGAACAGAACGAGCAGTACTTC. Full variable domain (outside the CDR3, taken from reference TRBV18 and TRBJ2-7): NAGVMQNPRHLVRRRGQEARLRCSPMKGHSHVYWYRQLPEEGLKFMVYLQKENIIDESGMPKERFSAEFPKEGPSILRIQQVVRGDSAAYFCASSPSEQNEQYFGPGTRLTVT.

The genes are TRBV29-1 and TRBJ1-1; 7 nucleotides align to TRBD1. Per the germline V gene, CDR1 is SQVTM and CDR2 is ANQGSEA. V shed 7 bases, J shed 0 bases, and the junction held 5 bases outside the gene matches. This CDR3 comprises 13 residues. CDR3 region: CSGDRDMNTEAFF. DNA of the CDR3: TGCAGCGGAGACAGGGATATGAACACTGAAGCTTTCTTT.

The sample holds a few counts of this clone. The gene calls are TRBV30 and TRBJ2-7; tentative D call: TRBD1 (5 bases). The CDR3 is made up of 16 amino acids. V was cut by 2 bases and J by 7 bases, with 24 bases left in between. The germline V gene encodes CDR1 GTSNPN and CDR2 SVGIG (reference sequence). CDR3: CAWSHTTRARWREQYF. The CDR3 DNA follows: TGTGCCTGGAGTCACACCACCAGGGCTCGTTGGCGGGAGCAGTACTTC.

This chain links TRBV28 with TRBJ2-1, with 7 bases identical to TRBD2. CDR1 and CDR2 (germline): MDHEN, SYDVKM. The CDR3 has 14 residues. V lost 7 bases, J lost 1 base, and 4 bases stayed unmatched. The CDR3 loop is CASTLADSYNEQFF. As DNA, the CDR3 is TGTGCCAGCACCCTAGCGGATTCCTACAATGAGCAGTTCTTC.